Below are 29 T cell receptor beta chains sequenced from a single sample in a study of blood T cell repertoires in COVID-19. Sequenced by immunoSEQ multiplex PCR; TCRdb stores in-frame clones only, minus some. In the table there are under 85,000 clones, under 85% of which are singletons. The specimen sequenced was peripheral blood. The origin of the receptors is a human donor in a cohort sampled during active COVID-19.

This chain links TRBV6-5 with TRBJ2-5; D is unresolved. Germline CDR1 reads MNHEY; CDR2 reads SVGAGI. Trimming cost V 6 bases and J 0 bases, with 8 bases left between them. The CDR3 covers 13 residues. Written as DNA, the CDR3 is TGTGCCAGCAGGAGACATAACCAAGAGACCCAGTACTTC. Amino acids: CASRRHNQETQYF.

A note on this clone: The same CDR3 arises from other DNA sequences in this sample as well. CDR3 nucleotides: TGTGCCAGCAGCTTAATGGGACAGGGGGCGACAGATACGCAGTATTTT. It yields the protein CASSLMGQGATDTQYF. V gene TRBV7-2 combines with J gene TRBJ2-3; 12 bases are shared with TRBD1. This CDR3 contains 16 residues. Germline CDR1 and CDR2: SGHTA and FQGNSA. The V and J ends lost 2 bases and 3 bases, in that order; junction bases with no gene match: 3.

The chain employs TRBV6-2 or TRBV6-3 and TRBJ2-6; TRBD1 aligns across 7 bases. CDR1 and CDR2 (germline): MNHEY, SVGEGT. The junction had 7 bases not matched to a gene; V was cut back by 7 bases and J by 1 base. This CDR3 spans 16 amino acids. DNA of the CDR3: TGTGCCAGCACCCCCCAGGGACAGTCTGGGGCCAACGTCCTGACTTTC. It yields the protein CASTPQGQSGANVLTF.

This sequence joins TRBV18 and TRBJ1-2, with 7 bases identical to TRBD1. J lost 5 bases, V lost 2 bases, and 5 bases had no gene match. The germline V gene encodes CDR1 KGHSH and CDR2 LQKENI. The CDR3 length is 14 residues. The CDR3 is CASSPGTDTYGYTF. Written as DNA, the CDR3 is TGTGCCAGCTCACCAGGGACAGACACTTATGGCTACACCTTC.

The CDR3 is CASSPPGQGGMNYEQYF. CDR3 in DNA: TGTGCCAGCTCACCCCCGGGACAGGGAGGCATGAACTACGAGCAGTACTTC. The rearrangement joins TRBV18 to TRBJ2-7; 9 bases agree with TRBD1. With V trimmed by 3 bases and J by 3 bases, 12 bases remained unmatched. Looked up from germline, CDR1 is KGHSH and CDR2 is LQKENI. This CDR3 spans 17 amino acids.

The chain employs TRBV11-3 and TRBJ2-3; 10 bases line up with TRBD2. Germline V gene sequence: CDR1 SGHNT, CDR2 YENEEA. This CDR3 region has 17 residues. V was pared by 5 bases and J by 5 bases, with 13 bases of the junction left unmatched. The CDR3 reads CASSPRGSSGGLDTQYF. DNA for the CDR3: TGTGCCAGCAGCCCGAGGGGGTCTAGCGGGGGTCTAGATACGCAGTATTTT.

This chain uses TRBV5-1 with TRBJ2-5; unclear D gene. The CDR3 is 13 residues long. V lost 3 bases and J lost 4, with 10 bases in between. Germline V gene data show CDR1 as SGHRS and CDR2 as YFSETQ. CDR3 bases: TGCGCCAGCAGCTCGGAGCTCATAGAGACCCAGTACTTC. It is translated as CASSSELIETQYF.

The V call is TRBV11-2, the J call TRBJ1-2; the D gene is possibly TRBD1 (6 bases). The germline V gene has CDR1 SGHAT and CDR2 FQNNGV. The length of the CDR3 is 15 residues. Trimming took off 2 bases at V and 2 bases at J, with 12 bases between the two ends. CDR3 amino acids: CASSLNQGNNYGYTF. DNA for the CDR3: TGTGCCAGCAGCTTAAATCAGGGGAACAACTATGGCTACACCTTC.

This clone was recorded only once. The chain carries TRBV7-9 and TRBJ2-5; 10 bases match TRBD1. The CDR3 length is 15 residues. The trim removed 6 bases at V and 5 bases at J, leaving 9 bases unmatched. Germline CDR1 and CDR2: SEHNR and FQNEAQ (reference sequence). CDR3 DNA sequence: TGTGCCAGCAGTAGGGGACAGGGGAGGTGGGAGACCCAGTACTTC. Translating gives CASSRGQGRWETQYF.

This rearrangement joins TRBV5-1 to TRBJ2-7; D is possibly TRBD1 (5 bases). CDR1 and CDR2 from the germline V gene are SGHRS and YFSETQ. With 1 base removed from V and 5 bases from J, the gap between germline ends came to 13 bases. This CDR3 is built from 14 residues. CDR3 amino acids: CASSLSAGLDEQYF. CDR3 nucleotides: TGCGCCAGCAGCTTGTCAGCAGGGTTGGACGAGCAGTACTTC. Looking up the rest from reference TRBV5-1 and TRBJ2-7 gives the full variable domain: KAGVTQTPRYLIKTRGQQVTLSCSPISGHRSVSWYQQTPGQGLQFLFEYFSETQRNKGNFPGRFSGRQFSNSRSEMNVSTLELGDSALYLCASSLSAGLDEQYFGPGTRLTVT.

The chain uses TRBV7-2 and TRBJ1-5; D not resolved. The CDR3 loop spans 15 amino acids. Germline lookup yields CDR1 SGHTA and CDR2 FQGNSA. The V gene lost 3 bases and the J gene lost 0 bases, with 9 bases spanning the gap. CDR3 amino acids: CASSFSPDSNQPQHF. The CDR3 coding sequence is TGTGCCAGCAGCTTTTCACCAGATAGCAATCAGCCCCAGCATTTT.

The CDR3 DNA reads as TGTGCCAGCTCTTTGCCGGGACAGGGCTTCTACGAGCAGTACTTC. Translation gives CASSLPGQGFYEQYF. V and J are TRBV28 and TRBJ2-7, with TRBD1 matching over 9 bases. V was clipped by 8 bases and J by 3 bases; unmatched bases: 11. The CDR3 covers 15 residues. Germline V CDR1 and CDR2: MDHEN, SYDVKM.

The V call is TRBV9, the J call TRBJ2-2; a weak D match, TRBD2 (5 bases). In germline, CDR1 is SGDLS, CDR2 YYNGEE. The V end was cut by 3 bases, the J end by 5 bases, with 8 bases between. The length of the CDR3 is 13 residues. The CDR3: CASSAGSTGELFF. The CDR3 nucleotides read TGTGCCAGCAGCGCGGGGTCGACCGGGGAGCTGTTTTTT.

In its sample, this clone was seen a few times. The chain links TRBV15 to TRBJ2-3; 10 bases map to TRBD1. V was clipped by 1 base and J by 4 bases; unmatched bases: 2. Germline lookup yields CDR1 LNHNV and CDR2 YYDKDF (reference sequence). The CDR3 sequence is 15 residues long. Here the CDR3 reads CATSRGGQGADTQYF. CDR3 nucleotide sequence: TGTGCCACCAGCAGAGGAGGACAGGGGGCAGATACGCAGTATTTT. The full variable domain, completed using reference TRBV15 and TRBJ2-3, is DAMVIQNPRYQVTQFGKPVTLSCSQTLNHNVMYWYQQKSSQAPKLLFHYYDKDFNNEADTPDNFQSRRPNTSFCFLDIRSPGLGDTAMYLCATSRGGQGADTQYFGPGTRLTVL.

This clone was seen only a few times. The J gene is TRBJ1-1, the V gene TRBV27; 7 nucleotides align to TRBD1. Germline V gene data show CDR1 as MNHEY and CDR2 as SMNVEV (reference sequence). V shed 6 bases and J 3 bases; nucleotides not matched to a gene: 13. This CDR3 has 16 residues. The CDR3 DNA sequence: TGTGCCAGCAGCTCACTCAAACAGGGGCGATACACTGAAGCTTTCTTT. This encodes CASSSLKQGRYTEAFF.

The chain recombines TRBV29-1 with TRBJ2-5; D is possibly TRBD2 (7 bases). Germline V gene data show CDR1 as SQVTM and CDR2 as ANQGSEA. The CDR3 covers 14 residues. The ends were cut back, 7 bases at V and 5 bases at J, with 20 bases in the middle. The CDR3 reads CSAPGLQGLETQYF. The DNA for the CDR3 is TGCAGCGCCCCGGGACTACAGGGATTGGAGACCCAGTACTTC. The full variable domain, completed using reference TRBV29-1 and TRBJ2-5, is SAVISQKPSRDICQRGTSLTIQCQVDSQVTMMFWYRQQPGQSLTLIATANQGSEATYESGFVIDKFPISRPNLTFSTLTVSNMSPEDSSIYLCSAPGLQGLETQYFGPGTRLLVL.

This chain connects TRBV7-2 to TRBJ1-2, with 9 bases lining up with TRBD1. Germline CDR1 reads SGHTA; CDR2 reads FQGNSA. The trim removed 5 bases at V and 6 bases at J, leaving 4 bases unmatched. The CDR3 consists of 13 residues. The CDR3 region has the DNA TGTGCCAGCAGCCCCGGACAGGGGCATGGCTACACCTTC. It encodes CASSPGQGHGYTF.

The CDR3, as DNA: TGTGCCAGCAGCTTGTGGTCTGCAGGCACTGAAGCTTTCTTT. Amino acid sequence: CASSLWSAGTEAFF. The rearrangement uses TRBV7-2 and TRBJ1-1; no firm D call. The CDR3 has 14 residues. In germline, CDR1 is SGHTA, CDR2 FQGNSA. Trimming stripped 3 bases from V and 4 bases from J, with 12 bases between.

The chain uses TRBV7-9 and TRBJ2-2, with 8 bases matching TRBD1. Germline assignment: CDR1 SEHNR and CDR2 FQNEAQ (reference sequence). V dropped 5 bases and J dropped 1; count of bases not matched to a gene: 6. The CDR3 sequence is 16 residues long. The CDR3 coding sequence is TGTGCCAGCAGCGCGTGGACAGGGAAGAACACCGGGGAGCTGTTTTTT. Its translation: CASSAWTGKNTGELFF.

This clone was observed a few times. The V call is TRBV30, the J call TRBJ2-7; a possible D gene is TRBD2 (5 bases). The CDR3 totals 12 residues. V lost 5 bases, J lost 2 bases, and 10 bases lay in between. The germline gives CDR1 GTSNPN, CDR2 SVGIG (reference sequence). The CDR3 loop is CAWAGETYEQYF. The CDR3 nucleotides are TGTGCCTGGGCCGGGGAGACCTACGAGCAGTACTTC.

This clone showed up just a few times. This rearrangement joins TRBV5-1 to TRBJ2-7; perhaps TRBD1 as D (6 bases). The CDR3 has 13 amino acids. Germline CDR1 is SGHRS and CDR2 is YFSETQ. V dropped 0 bases and J dropped 2 bases, with 6 bases sitting between them. For the CDR3, the DNA is TGCGCCAGCAGCTTGGGGGGGCCCTACGAGCAGTACTTC. Amino acids: CASSLGGPYEQYF.

The V gene is TRBV7-3, the J gene TRBJ2-7, with D maybe TRBD2 (7 bases). The CDR3 runs 15 residues. Germline V gene data show CDR1 as SGHTA and CDR2 as FQGTGA. Trimming cost V 5 bases and J 4 bases, with 18 bases left between them. The CDR3 region is CASSPKAGGLYEQYF. Here the CDR3 DNA reads TGTGCCAGCAGCCCCAAGGCCGGGGGGCTTTACGAGCAGTACTTC. Full variable domain (outside the CDR3, taken from reference TRBV7-3 and TRBJ2-7): GAGVSQTPSNKVTEKGKYVELRCDPISGHTALYWYRQSLGQGPEFLIYFQGTGAADDSGLPNDRFFAVRPEGSVSTLKIQRTERGDSAVYLCASSPKAGGLYEQYFGPGTRLTVT.

CDR3 DNA: TGCGCCAGCAGCTTGGTACCGGGACAGGGTATAAATTCACCCCTCCACTTT. Amino acid sequence: CASSLVPGQGINSPLHF. V usage is TRBV5-1 and J usage is TRBJ1-6; 9 bases are a match to TRBD1. With V trimmed by 0 bases and J by 7 bases, 8 bases remained unmatched. Germline V gene sequence: CDR1 SGHRS, CDR2 YFSETQ. The CDR3 is 17 residues long.

The CDR3 protein is CASSIDVQGREKLFF. The CDR3 nucleotides are TGTGCCAGTAGTATTGATGTCCAGGGCCGGGAAAAACTGTTTTTT. The chain recombines TRBV19 with TRBJ1-4; D might be TRBD1 (5 bases). V was trimmed by 3 bases and J by 8 bases, leaving 16 bases between them. Germline lookup yields CDR1 LNHDA and CDR2 SQIVND (reference sequence). This CDR3 spans 15 amino acids. The full variable domain, in which reference TRBV19 and TRBJ1-4 provide the parts outside the CDR3, is DGGITQSPKYLFRKEGQNVTLSCEQNLNHDAMYWYRQDPGQGLRLIYYSQIVNDFQKGDIAEGYSVSREKKESFPLTVTSAQKNPTAFYLCASSIDVQGREKLFFGSGTQLSVL.

The chain links TRBV5-1 to TRBJ2-5; TRBD2 agrees at 9 bases. V was clipped by 4 bases and J by 2 bases; unmatched bases: 12. Germline loops: CDR1 SGHRS, CDR2 YFSETQ. This CDR3 contains 17 residues. The CDR3 here is CASSGDRASGDQETQYF. DNA of the CDR3: TGCGCCAGCAGCGGAGATCGGGCTAGCGGGGATCAAGAGACCCAGTACTTC.

The rearrangement uses TRBV7-5 and TRBJ2-7; TRBD1 is the table's D call, not checked against the DNA. TRBV7-5 is labeled a pseudogene. CDR3 length: 15 residues. Written as DNA, the CDR3 is TGTGTCAGAAGCGCGACAGGGACGAACCCCCACGAGCAGTACTTC. As protein: CVRSATGTNPHEQYF.

The chain uses TRBV6-1 and TRBJ2-5, with 11 positions matching TRBD2. The V and J ends lost 1 base and 5 bases, in that order; junction bases with no gene match: 12. The CDR3 sequence is 18 residues long. The V gene's germline CDR1 is MNHNS and CDR2 SASEGT. Here the CDR3 reads CASSEVRLAGGRGETQYF. CDR3 nucleotides: TGTGCCAGCAGTGAAGTTCGGCTAGCGGGGGGACGGGGTGAGACCCAGTACTTC.

V usage is TRBV15 and J usage is TRBJ2-1; a weak D match, TRBD2 (6 bases). The CDR3 spans 17 residues. The V end was cut by 0 bases, the J end by 7 bases, with 19 bases between. The germline CDR1 and CDR2 sequences are LNHNV and YYDKDF (reference sequence). CDR3 nucleotides: TGTGCCACCAGCAGAGACCTTAAGGGACTGTCGGTAAATGAGCAGTTCTTC. Translated: CATSRDLKGLSVNEQFF.

The V call is TRBV5-1, the J call TRBJ1-1; D may be TRBD1 (5 bases). Germline V gene data show CDR1 as SGHRS and CDR2 as YFSETQ. The CDR3 contains 14 residues. V was pared by 0 bases and J by 5 bases, with 11 bases between. The CDR3 reads CASSLDRTRTEAFF. CDR3 bases: TGCGCCAGCAGCTTGGACAGGACTAGGACTGAAGCTTTCTTT.